The 22 T cell receptor beta chains in this list originate from one sample, sequenced in a study of cytomegalovirus exposure and HLA in healthy donors. PCR primers comprised 60 Vbeta and 13 Jbeta primers. Using immunoSEQ multiplex PCR, the repertoire was profiled, and TCRdb retains in-frame clones only, with some absent. The sample holds 110,000 or so clones, 81% seen once. Sequenced: PBMCs. The receptors were gathered from a woman between 35 and 50 years old in good health and CMV-seronegative.

The chain couples TRBV19 to TRBJ2-7, with a weak D call TRBD2 (6 bases). Germline lookup yields CDR1 LNHDA and CDR2 SQIVND (reference sequence). This CDR3 is 18 amino acids long. This CDR3 is CDLLRGATDPSSAYEQYF. The CDR3 DNA sequence: TGTGACCTCCTGCGCGGGGCGACGGACCCCTCTTCGGCGTACGAGCAGTACTTC.

This chain links TRBV28 with TRBJ1-6, with D hard to call. The V gene's germline CDR1 is MDHEN and CDR2 SYDVKM. The V gene lost 3 bases and the J gene lost 3 bases, with 12 bases spanning the gap. This CDR3 has 16 amino acids. CDR3: CASSLYTALYNSPLHF. In DNA form, the CDR3 reads TGTGCCAGCAGTTTGTATACAGCTCTCTATAATTCACCCCTCCACTTT.

For this clone: In the same sample, other DNA sequences code for this CDR3. This chain links TRBV27 with TRBJ1-5; a weak D match, TRBD1 (5 bases). Germline assignment: CDR1 MNHEY and CDR2 SMNVEV (reference sequence). The CDR3 loop spans 14 amino acids. Trimming left V 2 bases short and J 2 bases short, with 7 bases between. The CDR3 sequence is CASSLRGGNQPQHF. DNA of the CDR3: TGTGCCAGCAGTTTACGGGGGGGCAATCAGCCCCAGCATTTT.

This clone was observed a few times. This sequence joins TRBV7-6 and TRBJ2-5, with D possibly being TRBD2 (6 bases). Germline values: CDR1 SGHVS, CDR2 FNYEAQ. This CDR3 is built from 13 residues. V dropped 5 bases and J dropped 2 bases, with 9 bases sitting between them. The CDR3 region is CASSLGLQETQYF. CDR3 sequence (DNA): TGTGCCAGCAGCCTGGGACTGCAAGAGACCCAGTACTTC.

This sequence joins TRBV5-1 and TRBJ2-2, with TRBD2 as a possible D gene (6 bases). The CDR3 runs 13 residues. V lost 9 bases, J lost 5 bases, and 14 bases lay in between. CDR1 SGHRS and CDR2 YFSETQ come from the germline V gene. CDR3 DNA sequence: TGCGCCACCTTTGACGGGGGTACCGGGGAGCTGTTTTTT. It codes for CATFDGGTGELFF.

This chain uses TRBV2 with TRBJ1-1; no clear D. V was shortened by 4 bases and J by 0 bases, with 6 bases between the two germline ends. The CDR3 totals 13 residues. Germline V gene data show CDR1 as SNHLY and CDR2 as FYNNEI. The CDR3 DNA follows: TGTGCCAGCAGTGCGGAGATGAACACTGAAGCTTTCTTT. It translates to CASSAEMNTEAFF.

As concerns this clone: This sample also contains other DNA sequences that code for the same CDR3. The V call is TRBV4-2, the J call TRBJ2-7; 9 bases match TRBD2. Germline V lookup: CDR1 LGHNA, CDR2 YNFKEQ. The CDR3 sequence is 17 residues long. V lost 0 bases and J lost 0; bases outside the gene matches: 6. CDR3 loop: CASSQEIGTSHSYEQYF. CDR3 nucleotide sequence: TGTGCCAGCAGCCAAGAGATTGGGACTAGCCACTCCTACGAGCAGTACTTC.

The chain joins TRBV29-1 to TRBJ1-2; maybe TRBD1 (5 bases). CDR1 is SQVTM and CDR2 is ANQGSEA in the germline V gene. V shed 5 bases and J shed 3 bases, with 7 bases lying between them. CDR3 length equals 11 residues. DNA of the CDR3: TGCAGCGTTTGGGGGGACTATGGCTACACCTTC. Translated: CSVWGDYGYTF.

The chain carries TRBV13 and TRBJ2-3; D might be TRBD2 (6 bases). Germline loops: CDR1 PRHDT, CDR2 FYEKMQ (reference sequence). The CDR3 is made up of 12 amino acids. The ends were cut back, 4 bases at V and 5 bases at J, with 7 bases in the middle. CDR3 nucleotides: TGTGCCAGCAGCTCCGGGAGAGATACGCAGTATTTT. It yields the protein CASSSGRDTQYF.

The CDR3 region is CASSLVDSGNYEQYF. CDR3 bases: TGTGCCAGCAGCTTGGTTGATAGCGGGAACTACGAGCAGTACTTC. The chain recombines TRBV5-8 with TRBJ2-5; 8 positions agree with TRBD2. The tail of the sequence fits TRBJ2-7 better, so the J call may be wrong. CDR3 length equals 15 residues. Germline V gives CDR1 SGHTS, CDR2 YDEGEE.

The chain uses TRBV9 and TRBJ1-1, with D possibly matching TRBD1 (5 bases). The germline gives CDR1 SGDLS, CDR2 YYNGEE. Trimming left V 3 bases short and J 0 bases short, with 9 bases between. The CDR3 length is 14 residues. The CDR3 sequence: CASSGTLLNTEAFF. As DNA, the CDR3 is TGTGCCAGCAGCGGGACACTTCTGAACACTGAAGCTTTCTTT.

The V and J genes are TRBV6-1 and TRBJ2-7; a possible D gene is TRBD1 (6 bases). Germline lookup yields CDR1 MNHNS and CDR2 SASEGT. V lost 6 bases and J 1 base, leaving 16 bases between the germline ends. The CDR3 covers 15 residues. CDR3 amino acids: CASRDSRGTSYEQYF. CDR3 coding DNA: TGTGCCAGCAGGGACTCGAGGGGGACGTCCTACGAGCAGTACTTC.

This sequence joins TRBV11-2 and TRBJ1-6; D unclear. Germline CDR1 reads SGHAT; CDR2 reads FQNNGV. The length of the CDR3 is 18 residues. V was clipped by 5 bases and J by 0 bases, with 17 bases between them. CDR3 DNA sequence: TGTGCCAGCAGCCCCCAGGCCCTTCAGAGCTCCTATAATTCACCCCTCCACTTT. This encodes CASSPQALQSSYNSPLHF.

The chain couples TRBV5-6 to TRBJ2-1, with D maybe TRBD1 (7 bases). V lost 4 bases and J 0 bases, leaving 14 bases between the germline ends. Per germline, CDR1 SGHDT and CDR2 YYEEEE. The CDR3 covers 16 residues. The CDR3 here is CASSPEGAGSYNEQFF. The CDR3, as DNA: TGTGCCAGCAGCCCGGAGGGGGCGGGCTCCTACAATGAGCAGTTCTTC.

J is TRBJ2-7 and V is TRBV4-2; TRBD1 matches 10 bases. Looked up from germline, CDR1 is LGHNA and CDR2 is YNFKEQ. The CDR3 has 15 residues. Losses at the gene ends were 1 base for V and 0 bases for J; bases not matched to a gene: 0. CDR3 bases: TGTGCCAGCAGCCAAGGGACAGGGGGCTCCTACGAGCAGTACTTC. It encodes CASSQGTGGSYEQYF.

The chain uses TRBV30 and TRBJ1-4, with 7 bases fitting TRBD1. The length of the CDR3 is 15 residues. V was pared by 2 bases and J by 4 bases, with 7 bases of the junction left unmatched. From germline, CDR1 is GTSNPN and CDR2 SVGIG (reference sequence). For the CDR3, the DNA is TGTGCCTGGAGTCTCCTACAGGGGATTAATGAAAAACTGTTTTTT. Translating it yields CAWSLLQGINEKLFF.

The genes are TRBV5-4 and TRBJ1-2; 10 bases match TRBD1. J lost 3 bases, V lost 4 bases, and 6 bases had no gene match. This CDR3 contains 15 residues. CDR1 and CDR2 from the germline V gene are SGHNT and YYREEE (reference sequence). The CDR3 sequence is CASSPPGQGYYGYTF. CDR3 bases: TGTGCCAGCAGCCCTCCGGGACAGGGGTACTATGGCTACACCTTC.

This chain uses TRBV19 with TRBJ1-1; 9 bases are a match to TRBD1. Germline loops: CDR1 LNHDA, CDR2 SQIVND (reference sequence). This CDR3 has 14 residues. With V trimmed by 5 bases and J by 4 bases, 5 bases remained unmatched. The DNA of the CDR3 is TGTGCCAGTAGTCTGCGGACAGGGGTCACTGAAGCTTTCTTT. Protein: CASSLRTGVTEAFF. The full variable domain, with the rest looked up from reference TRBV19 and TRBJ1-1, is DGGITQSPKYLFRKEGQNVTLSCEQNLNHDAMYWYRQDPGQGLRLIYYSQIVNDFQKGDIAEGYSVSREKKESFPLTVTSAQKNPTAFYLCASSLRTGVTEAFFGQGTRLTVV.

The chain is built from TRBV5-4 and TRBJ2-3; D uncertain. There are 16 residues in the CDR3. V lost 3 bases to trimming and J lost 0 bases, with 14 bases between them. Germline CDR1 SGHNT, CDR2 YYREEE (reference sequence). The CDR3, as DNA: TGTGCCAGCAGCTCGATTAGCATTTCTAGCACAGATACGCAGTATTTT. Translating it yields CASSSISISSTDTQYF.

The V gene is TRBV7-3, the J gene TRBJ2-5; perhaps TRBD2 as D (7 bases). Germline loops: CDR1 SGHTA, CDR2 FQGTGA. V was cut by 0 bases and J by 1 base, with 12 bases left in between. The CDR3 runs to 16 residues. The CDR3: CASSLTGGGIQETQYF. Here the CDR3 DNA reads TGTGCCAGCAGCTTAACGGGCGGGGGCATCCAAGAGACCCAGTACTTC.

The table lists this clone with a few counts. The chain combines TRBV5-4 with TRBJ2-3; 8 positions match TRBD2. The trim removed 4 bases at V and 6 bases at J, leaving 10 bases unmatched. Looked up from germline, CDR1 is SGHNT and CDR2 is YYREEE (reference sequence). The CDR3 totals 15 residues. The DNA for the CDR3 is TGTGCCAGCAGCCCGAAGGGGACTAGGTACGATACGCAGTATTTT. Translated: CASSPKGTRYDTQYF.

This chain links TRBV7-9 with TRBJ2-5, with 7 positions matching TRBD1. This CDR3 region has 14 residues. Trimming at V came to 5 bases and at J to 3 bases, leaving 6 bases not matched to a gene. Germline CDR1 reads SEHNR; CDR2 reads FQNEAQ (reference sequence). CDR3 sequence: CASSEWTGEETQYF. The DNA for the CDR3 is TGTGCCAGCAGCGAGTGGACAGGAGAAGAGACCCAGTACTTC. Based on the CDR3 plus reference TRBV7-9 and TRBJ2-5, the full variable domain is DTGVSQNPRHKITKRGQNVTFRCDPISEHNRLYWYRQTLGQGPEFLTYFQNEAQLEKSRLLSDRFSAERPKGSFSTLEIQRTEQGDSAMYLCASSEWTGEETQYFGPGTRLLVL.